This T cell receptor (beta chain) was obtained from a study of shared clonotypes between healthy human individuals. Study findings and constraints: Some clonotypes were shared by all four sorted-subset donors, while others were not shared. The non-shared ones had lower generation probabilities than the shared ones. Across several donors, naive CD4 shared about 5%, naive CD8 over 3%, memory CD4 approximately 2.5%, memory CD8 around 0.36%.

For this clone: Its specificity is unknown. The same CDR3 also results from other DNA sequences found in this sample.

TCRdb's table, derived via immunoSEQ multiplex PCR, lists solely in-frame clones and lacks some. Here the sample spans approximately 500,000 clones, almost 97% being singletons. Trimming removed 5 bases at V and 0 bases at J, with 9 bases between. Germline V lookup: CDR1 MNHEY, CDR2 SMNVEV (reference sequence). The CDR3 consists of 14 residues. Sequencing was performed on naive CD4+ T cells sorted from blood. Specified subset: CD45RA+ positively selected. This receptor was obtained from a woman between 25 and 40 years old in good health. This chain joins TRBV27 and TRBJ2-3; a weak D match, TRBD1 (5 bases). CDR3 protein: CASSPTASTDTQYF. The CDR3 DNA reads TGTGCCAGCAGTCCGACAGCTAGCACAGATACGCAGTATTTT.